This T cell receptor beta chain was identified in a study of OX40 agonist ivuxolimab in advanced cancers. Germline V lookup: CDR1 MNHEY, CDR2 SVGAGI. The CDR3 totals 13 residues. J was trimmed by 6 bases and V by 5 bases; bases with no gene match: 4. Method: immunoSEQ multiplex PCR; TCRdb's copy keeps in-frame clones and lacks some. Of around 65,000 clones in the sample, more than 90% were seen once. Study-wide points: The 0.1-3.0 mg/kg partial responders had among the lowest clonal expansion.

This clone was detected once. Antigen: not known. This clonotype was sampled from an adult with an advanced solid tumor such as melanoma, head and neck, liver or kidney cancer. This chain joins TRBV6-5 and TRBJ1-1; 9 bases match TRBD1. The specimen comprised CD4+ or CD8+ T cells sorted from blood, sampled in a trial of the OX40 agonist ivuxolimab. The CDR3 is CASSRQGVAEAFF. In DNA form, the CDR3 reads TGTGCCAGCAGTAGACAGGGGGTTGCTGAAGCTTTCTTT.